A single TCR beta chain is shown here with its context. The antigen is undetermined. Naivety among CD8 cells was defined by CD45RO negativity and positive CCR7 selection, thereby excluding terminally differentiated effector memory CD45RA+ cells. The sample is drawn from a study of shared clonotypes between healthy human individuals. The germline CDR1 and CDR2 sequences are MGHRA and YSYEKL. V lost 0 bases and J lost 5, with 11 bases in between. The CDR3 spans 14 residues. This was a deep-level run. Clones were sequenced by immunoSEQ multiplex PCR, and TCRdb holds only the in-frame ones, with some missing. Altogether millions of clones are present, about 95% being singletons, with the ten largest covering roughly 1%. General study findings and limits: Estimated clonotype richness was generally higher in naive than memory subsets. The four-donor shared clonotypes exceeded non-shared clonotypes in generation probability, with non-shared ones scoring lower. Depth of sequencing was expected to influence donor clonotype sharing.

What was sequenced was naive CD8+ T cells sorted from blood. The sequence was obtained from a man aged 18 to 30 in good health. The V and J genes are TRBV4-1 and TRBJ2-7; D is unclear. The CDR3 bases are TGCGCCAGCAGCCAAGATCGTTCGCAAGACGAGCAGTACTTC. It translates to CASSQDRSQDEQYF.